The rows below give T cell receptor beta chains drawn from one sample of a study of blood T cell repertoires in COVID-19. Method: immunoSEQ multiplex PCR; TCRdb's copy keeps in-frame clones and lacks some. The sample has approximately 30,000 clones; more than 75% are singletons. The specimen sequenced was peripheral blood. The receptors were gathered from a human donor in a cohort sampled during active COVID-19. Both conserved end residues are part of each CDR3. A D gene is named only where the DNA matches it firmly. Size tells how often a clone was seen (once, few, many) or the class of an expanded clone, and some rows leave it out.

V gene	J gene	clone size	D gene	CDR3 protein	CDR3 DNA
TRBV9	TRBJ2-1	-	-	CASSPRDRYNEQFF	TGTGCCAGCAGCCCGCGGGACCGCTACAATGAGCAGTTCTTC
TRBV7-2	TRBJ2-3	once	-	CASSPGIHSDTQYF	TGTGCCAGCAGCCCCGGGATTCATTCAGATACGCAGTATTTT
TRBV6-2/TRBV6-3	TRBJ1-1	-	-	CASSYRRRGNTEAFF	TGTGCCAGCAGTTACCGACGGAGGGGGAACACTGAAGCTTTCTTT
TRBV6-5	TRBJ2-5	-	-	CASSYVQQETQYF	TGTGCCAGCAGTTACGTCCAGCAAGAGACCCAGTACTTC
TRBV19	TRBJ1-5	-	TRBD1	CASSQGARDQPQHF	TGTGCCAGTTCACAGGGGGCGAGGGATCAGCCCCAGCATTTT
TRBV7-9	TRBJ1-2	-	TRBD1	CASSPGQATHYGYTF	TGTGCCAGCAGCCCGGGACAGGCGACACACTATGGCTACACCTTC
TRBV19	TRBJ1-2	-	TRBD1	CASSIRTGGDYGYTF	TGTGCCAGTAGTATCCGGACAGGGGGGGACTATGGCTACACCTTC
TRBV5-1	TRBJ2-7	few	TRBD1	CASSWTGSSYEQYF	TGCGCCAGCTCCTGGACAGGGTCCTCCTACGAGCAGTACTTC
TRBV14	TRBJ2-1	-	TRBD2	CASSQPGLAGWKQFF	TGTGCCAGCAGCCAACCGGGACTAGCGGGGTGGAAGCAGTTCTTC
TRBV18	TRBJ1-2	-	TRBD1	CASSPQGTVDYGYTF	TGTGCCAGCTCACCACAGGGGACAGTGGACTATGGCTACACCTTC
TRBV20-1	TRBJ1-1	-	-	CSASFAVNTEAFF	TGCAGTGCTAGTTTTGCAGTGAACACTGAAGCTTTCTTT
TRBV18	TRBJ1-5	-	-	CASSPRETASQHF	TGTGCCAGCTCACCTAGGGAGACCGCGTCCCAGCATTTT
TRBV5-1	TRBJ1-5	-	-	CASSLGLDQPQHF	TGCGCCAGCAGCTTGGGACTGGATCAGCCCCAGCATTTT
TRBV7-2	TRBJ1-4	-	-	CASSPRVSANEKLFF	TGTGCCAGCAGCCCCCGGGTTTCTGCTAATGAAAAACTGTTTTTT
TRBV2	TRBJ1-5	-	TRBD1	CASSQGAASNQPQHF	TGTGCCAGCAGTCAGGGGGCGGCCAGCAATCAGCCCCAGCATTTT
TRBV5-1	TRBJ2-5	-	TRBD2	CASSFSSGGDQETQYF	TGCGCCAGCAGCTTTTCTAGCGGGGGGGACCAAGAGACCCAGTACTTC
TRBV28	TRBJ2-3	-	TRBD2	CASSYWLAGESTPSTDTQYF	TGTGCCAGCAGTTATTGGCTAGCGGGGGAATCGACCCCTAGCACAGATACGCAGTATTTT
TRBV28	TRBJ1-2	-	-	CASFTGRYGYTF	TGTGCCAGCTTTACAGGACGCTATGGCTACACCTTC
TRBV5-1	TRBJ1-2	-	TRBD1	CASSRDRAYGYTF	TGCGCCAGCAGCCGGGACAGGGCTTATGGCTACACCTTC
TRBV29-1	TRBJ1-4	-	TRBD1	CSVRTGTGRGEKLFF	TGCAGCGTGAGAACGGGGACAGGGAGAGGTGAAAAACTGTTTTTT
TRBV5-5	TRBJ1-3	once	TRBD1	CASSFQGAPGNTIYF	TGTGCCAGCAGCTTCCAGGGGGCACCTGGAAACACCATATATTTT
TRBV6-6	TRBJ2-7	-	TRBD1	CASRVDRGRAYEQYF	TGTGCCAGCAGAGTGGACAGGGGGCGAGCCTACGAGCAGTACTTC
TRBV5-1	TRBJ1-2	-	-	CASSLAGGDYGYTF	TGCGCCAGCAGCTTGGCGGGGGGCGACTATGGCTACACCTTC
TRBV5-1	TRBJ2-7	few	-	CASSSSGTGALEQYF	TGCGCCAGCAGCTCTAGCGGGACAGGGGCCCTCGAGCAGTACTTC